Below are 14 T cell receptor beta chains sequenced from a single sample in a study of blood T cell repertoires in COVID-19. Profiled with immunoSEQ multiplex PCR; TCRdb holds only in-frame clones, not every one. The table has 200,000 to 250,000 clones, around 89% seen once. The specimen was peripheral blood. The receptors shown here come from a woman aged 25 to 45 with COVID-19, enrolled during active disease.

This rearrangement joins TRBV10-3 to TRBJ1-1; D gene ambiguous. The CDR3 has 15 amino acids. CDR1 ENHRY and CDR2 SYGVKD come from the germline V gene. Trimming cost V 3 bases and J 0 bases, with 11 bases left between them. The chain's CDR3 is CAISESSELNTEAFF. The DNA for the CDR3 is TGTGCCATCAGTGAAAGTTCAGAACTGAACACTGAAGCTTTCTTT.

V is TRBV10-3 and J is TRBJ2-1; 8 bases fit TRBD1. Germline loops: CDR1 ENHRY, CDR2 SYGVKD. The ends lost 6 bases at V and 2 bases at J; junction bases unmatched: 6. CDR3 length: 15 amino acids. The CDR3 DNA sequence: TGTGCCATCAGCCTGACAGGGGCGGCCTACAATGAGCAGTTCTTC. Protein sequence: CAISLTGAAYNEQFF.

The V gene is TRBV30, the J gene TRBJ1-5; D perhaps matches TRBD1 (5 bases). Germline assignment: CDR1 GTSNPN and CDR2 SVGIG (reference sequence). V gave up 0 bases and J gave up 0 bases, with 18 bases separating them. The CDR3 spans 18 residues. In DNA form, the CDR3 reads TGTGCCTGGAGTGTTTCAAGTCGGAGGGGATCTAGCAATCAGCCCCAGCATTTT. It codes for CAWSVSSRRGSSNQPQHF.

The CDR3 sequence is CASSYPGNEAFF. CDR3 DNA sequence: TGTGCCAGCAGTTACCCGGGAAACGAAGCTTTCTTT. V and J are TRBV6-5 and TRBJ1-1; D unresolved. V was pared by 2 bases and J by 8 bases, with 9 bases between. CDR1 is MNHEY, CDR2 SVGAGI, per germline. This CDR3 has 12 residues.

The genes are TRBV7-9 and TRBJ2-1; the D gene is possibly TRBD1 (7 bases). Germline V gene lookup returns CDR1 SEHNR and CDR2 FQNEAQ (reference sequence). The V gene lost 5 bases and the J gene lost 7 bases, with 24 bases spanning the gap. The CDR3 has 17 residues. The CDR3: CASSDNTRGALGNEQFF. The CDR3 DNA reads TGTGCCAGCAGCGATAATACCAGGGGGGCGCTGGGGAATGAGCAGTTCTTC. Complete variable domain (other parts from reference TRBV7-9 and TRBJ2-1): DTGVSQNPRHKITKRGQNVTFRCDPISEHNRLYWYRQTLGQGPEFLTYFQNEAQLEKSRLLSDRFSAERPKGSFSTLEIQRTEQGDSAMYLCASSDNTRGALGNEQFFGPGTRLTVL.

The J gene is TRBJ1-2, the V gene TRBV10-2, with TRBD1 matching over 7 bases. Germline CDR1 reads WSHSY; CDR2 reads SAAADI. The CDR3 sequence is 14 residues long. J gave up 5 bases and V 0 bases, and 3 bases lay outside the gene matches. The CDR3 here is CASSESGGQYGYTF. For the CDR3, the DNA is TGCGCCAGCAGTGAGTCCGGGGGACAGTATGGCTACACCTTC.

The rearrangement joins TRBV30 to TRBJ2-3, with D possibly matching TRBD2 (5 bases). V lost 0 bases, J lost 5 bases, and 9 bases lay in between. This CDR3 comprises 13 residues. Germline loops: CDR1 GTSNPN, CDR2 SVGIG (reference sequence). The CDR3 bases are TGTGCCTGGAGTGTAGGAAGCGGAGATACGCAGTATTTT. It codes for CAWSVGSGDTQYF.

V and J are TRBV4-3 and TRBJ2-1, with D possibly being TRBD1 (6 bases). The germline CDR1 and CDR2 sequences are LGHNA and YSLEER. The CDR3 totals 13 residues. V was trimmed by 3 bases and J by 8 bases, leaving 11 bases between them. This CDR3 is CASSHGRGDEQFF. The CDR3 DNA is TGCGCCAGCAGCCACGGCAGGGGTGATGAGCAGTTCTTC.

J is TRBJ2-3 and V is TRBV20-1; tentative D call: TRBD2 (5 bases). Germline lookup yields CDR1 DFQATT and CDR2 SNEGSKA (reference sequence). The CDR3 runs to 11 residues. Trimming stripped 7 bases from V and 4 bases from J, with 9 bases between. As DNA, the CDR3 is TGCAGTGGCTACGGGGCAGATACGCAGTATTTT. As protein: CSGYGADTQYF.

The chain recombines TRBV5-1 with TRBJ2-7; 9 bases align to TRBD1. The CDR3 contains 17 residues. The V gene's germline CDR1 is SGHRS and CDR2 YFSETQ. Germline trimming cut 0 bases from V and 4 bases from J; bases unmatched to any gene: 11. The CDR3 here is CASSLANSGTGSYEQYF. The CDR3 DNA sequence: TGCGCCAGCAGCTTGGCCAACTCCGGGACAGGGTCTTACGAGCAGTACTTC.

The count of this clone is one. The V and J genes are TRBV7-2 and TRBJ2-3, with 9 bases that match TRBD2. CDR1 is SGHTA and CDR2 is FQGNSA in the germline V gene. The V and J ends lost 10 bases and 4 bases, in that order; junction bases with no gene match: 6. CDR3 size: 13 residues. The CDR3 DNA reads as TGTGCCACCGCGGGGGGGGTCCCAGATACGCAGTATTTT. As protein: CATAGGVPDTQYF.

This clone was found a few times. The chain couples TRBV18 to TRBJ1-1, with 12 positions matching TRBD1. After removal of 3 bases from V and 5 bases from J, the junction contained 4 bases not matched to a gene. In germline, CDR1 is KGHSH, CDR2 LQKENI. This CDR3 region has 15 residues. CDR3 nucleotides: TGTGCCAGCTCACCGGGACAGGGGGCTATAACTGAAGCTTTCTTT. Translating it yields CASSPGQGAITEAFF.

The rearrangement uses TRBV4-1 and TRBJ2-7; 7 bases map to TRBD1. The germline CDR1 and CDR2 sequences are MGHRA and YSYEKL. CDR3 length: 15 residues. Unmatched junction bases numbered 8, after V lost 2 bases and J lost 4 bases. The CDR3 loop reads CASSQMPGQLYEQYV. The CDR3 region has the DNA TGCGCCAGCAGCCAAATGCCGGGACAGCTTTACGAGCAGTACGTC.

V and J are TRBV11-2 and TRBJ2-1, with TRBD1 matching over 7 bases. Trimming at V came to 5 bases and at J to 15 bases, leaving 13 bases not matched to a gene. The V gene's germline CDR1 is SGHAT and CDR2 FQNNGV. This CDR3 region has 13 residues. For the CDR3, the DNA is TGTGCCAGCAGCACAGACAGGGATAGGTCCGGGTTCTTC. Amino acids: CASSTDRDRSGFF.